The sequence of this T cell receptor (beta chain) was determined in a study of cytomegalovirus exposure and HLA in healthy donors. It was with 60 Vbeta and 13 Jbeta primers that the PCR ran. The table came from immunoSEQ multiplex PCR; TCRdb's copy has only in-frame clones and leaves some out. The sample has roughly 180,000 clones, approximately 81% seen once; the top ten hold 2.5%. The receptor's source is a female donor in good health and CMV-seronegative. Sequences were obtained from PBMCs.

The CDR3 spells CASSRTGYQETQYF. As DNA, the CDR3 is TGTGCCAGCAGTCGAACGGGATACCAAGAGACCCAGTACTTC. The V gene is TRBV11-2, the J gene TRBJ2-5; a possible D gene is TRBD2 (5 bases). V lost 6 bases to trimming and J lost 0 bases, with 11 bases between them. The CDR3 has 14 amino acids. Germline-derived CDR1 and CDR2 are SGHAT and FQNNGV.